This passage covers 29 T cell receptor beta chains from one sample sequenced in a study of blood T cell repertoires in COVID-19. TCRdb's table, derived via immunoSEQ multiplex PCR, lists solely in-frame clones and lacks some. This sample has 70,000 to 90,000 clones, with roughly 82% found just once. Sequencing input: peripheral blood. The receptors originated from a man in his forties or fifties with active COVID-19.

This clone was recorded a few times. The CDR3 here is CASSLSHSYNEQFF. The CDR3 DNA reads as TGTGCCAGCAGTTTGTCCCACTCCTACAATGAGCAGTTCTTC. The gene calls are TRBV27 and TRBJ2-1; no definite D call. The CDR3 is 14 amino acids. Germline V gene lookup returns CDR1 MNHEY and CDR2 SMNVEV (reference sequence). V was cut by 3 bases and J by 0 bases, with 6 bases left in between.

A word on this clone: A read error may produce the germline difference seen at one junction end. This sequence joins TRBV28 and TRBJ1-4; the match to TRBD1 covers 8 bases. Per the germline V gene, CDR1 is MDHEN and CDR2 is SYDVKM. There are 15 residues in the CDR3. The CDR3 loop reads CASRGRTGKNGKLFF. In DNA, the CDR3 is TGTGCCAGCAGAGGAAGGACAGGGAAGAATGGAAAACTGTTTTTT.

This chain links TRBV6-2 or TRBV6-3 with TRBJ2-2, with 14 bases matching TRBD2. The ends lost 6 bases at V and 4 bases at J; junction bases unmatched: 13. CDR3 size: 19 residues. The germline gives CDR1 MNHEY, CDR2 SVGEGT. The CDR3 loop reads CASSRPWGLAGESTGELFF. The DNA for the CDR3 is TGTGCCAGCAGCCGACCATGGGGACTAGCGGGAGAATCCACCGGGGAGCTGTTTTTT.

This chain connects TRBV13 to TRBJ2-3; 13 bases align to TRBD2. CDR3 length: 17 amino acids. Germline V gene sequence: CDR1 PRHDT, CDR2 FYEKMQ (reference sequence). V gave up 5 bases and J gave up 2 bases; unmatched junction bases: 7. The CDR3 spells CASSPGTSGELTDTQYF. In nucleotides, the CDR3 is TGTGCCAGCAGCCCGGGGACTAGCGGGGAACTCACAGATACGCAGTATTTT.

The V gene is TRBV30, the J gene TRBJ2-3; possible D gene TRBD2, 5 bases. CDR3 length equals 14 residues. Per germline, CDR1 GTSNPN and CDR2 SVGIG (reference sequence). Trimming removed 4 bases from V and 2 bases from J, with 13 bases in between. CDR3: CAWKRGPSTDTQYF. CDR3 DNA sequence: TGTGCCTGGAAGAGAGGGCCCTCCACAGATACGCAGTATTTT.

Concerning this clone itself: The same CDR3 also results from other DNA sequences found in this sample. The chain is built from TRBV6-5 and TRBJ1-1; D perhaps matches TRBD1 (6 bases). Germline loops: CDR1 MNHEY, CDR2 SVGAGI. The CDR3 sequence is 15 residues long. The V and J ends lost 6 bases and 5 bases respectively, with 19 bases between them. CDR3 DNA: TGTGCCAGCAGACTGCCGGGACAAGGGTGGACTGAAGCTTTCTTT. Amino acids: CASRLPGQGWTEAFF.

The chain joins TRBV24-1 to TRBJ2-1, with D maybe TRBD1 (5 bases). The V and J ends lost 4 bases and 8 bases respectively, with 14 bases between them. The CDR3 spans 14 residues. Looked up from germline, CDR1 is KGHDR and CDR2 is SFDVKD. This CDR3 is CATSERGRGDEQFF. DNA of the CDR3: TGTGCCACCAGTGAACGTGGAAGGGGCGATGAGCAGTTCTTC.

The chain has TRBV7-2 and TRBJ2-7; D possibly corresponds to TRBD2 (6 bases). The germline V and J ends were trimmed by 5 bases and 2 bases, with 16 bases remaining between them. CDR1 and CDR2 from the germline V gene are SGHTA and FQGNSA. The CDR3 consists of 15 residues. The CDR3 nucleotides are TGTGCCAGCAGCCTCCCTGGAGGGGCTCCCTACGAGCAGTACTTC. This translates into CASSLPGGAPYEQYF.

The gene calls are TRBV9 and TRBJ2-7; 11 nucleotides align to TRBD2. Trimming took 3 bases from V and 4 from J; bases not matched to a gene: 6. Germline assignment: CDR1 SGDLS and CDR2 YYNGEE. CDR3 length: 15 residues. CDR3: CASSALGLAGYEQYF. The DNA of the CDR3 is TGTGCCAGCAGCGCCCTAGGACTAGCGGGTTACGAGCAGTACTTC.

The genes are TRBV5-1 and TRBJ2-4, with 9 bases matching TRBD1. V lost 4 bases and J lost 0; bases outside the gene matches: 5. The CDR3 runs 16 residues. Germline lookup yields CDR1 SGHRS and CDR2 YFSETQ. The CDR3 sequence: CASSPDRGIAKNIQYF. CDR3 sequence (DNA): TGCGCCAGCAGCCCGGACAGGGGAATAGCCAAAAACATTCAGTACTTC.

This clone was seen a single time. V gene TRBV6-1 combines with J gene TRBJ1-2; D not resolved. Germline CDR1 reads MNHNS; CDR2 reads SASEGT. V gave up 2 bases and J gave up 8 bases, with 21 bases separating them. This CDR3 spans 16 amino acids. The CDR3 sequence: CASSESHGEGLSGYTF. As DNA, the CDR3 is TGTGCCAGCAGTGAATCCCACGGCGAGGGTTTGTCCGGCTACACCTTC.

The CDR3 region has the DNA TGTGCCAGCAGTTCTACAGGGGGCGACTATGGCTACACCTTC. It yields the protein CASSSTGGDYGYTF. The rearrangement links TRBV28 to TRBJ1-2; 9 nucleotides agree with TRBD1. CDR1 is MDHEN and CDR2 is SYDVKM in the germline V gene. The V gene end was trimmed by 4 bases and the J gene end by 3 bases; junction bases not matched to a gene: 3. The CDR3 runs to 14 residues.

The chain employs TRBV9 and TRBJ1-2; no clear D. Germline V gives CDR1 SGDLS, CDR2 YYNGEE. This CDR3 contains 14 residues. Trimming removed 3 bases at V and 2 bases at J, with 11 bases between. DNA for the CDR3: TGTGCCAGCAGCGCTGGACTGATGAACTATGGCTACACCTTC. Encoded protein: CASSAGLMNYGYTF.

The chain uses TRBV9 and TRBJ1-2, with D tentatively TRBD1 (5 bases). There are 15 residues in the CDR3. Germline V CDR1 and CDR2: SGDLS, YYNGEE. Trimming left V 4 bases short and J 5 bases short, with 18 bases between. CDR3 in DNA: TGTGCCAGCAGCCCGGCCGGAAGGGGCTGGTATGGCTACACCTTC. Its translation is CASSPAGRGWYGYTF. Drawing the rest from reference TRBV9 and TRBJ1-2, the complete variable domain is DSGVTQTPKHLITATGQRVTLRCSPRSGDLSVYWYQQSLDQGLQFLIQYYNGEERAKGNILERFSAQQFPDLHSELNLSSLELGDSALYFCASSPAGRGWYGYTFGSGTRLTVV.

The chain carries TRBV9 and TRBJ1-2; D is perhaps TRBD1 (5 bases). CDR1 is SGDLS and CDR2 is YYNGEE in the germline V gene. V was shortened by 2 bases and J by 4 bases, with 12 bases between the two germline ends. The CDR3 contains 14 residues. The CDR3 DNA sequence: TGTGCCAGCAGCGTGGAGGGGCTCGGCTATGGCTACACCTTC. Translation: CASSVEGLGYGYTF.

The chain links TRBV19 to TRBJ2-7; tentative D call: TRBD1 (6 bases). CDR3 length: 13 residues. CDR1 and CDR2 from the germline V gene are LNHDA and SQIVND (reference sequence). The V end was cut by 3 bases, the J end by 2 bases, with 8 bases between. As DNA, the CDR3 is TGTGCCAGTAGTATGGGGGCTACCTACGAGCAGTACTTC. This gives the protein CASSMGATYEQYF. The full variable domain, rest sourced from reference TRBV19 and TRBJ2-7, is DGGITQSPKYLFRKEGQNVTLSCEQNLNHDAMYWYRQDPGQGLRLIYYSQIVNDFQKGDIAEGYSVSREKKESFPLTVTSAQKNPTAFYLCASSMGATYEQYFGPGTRLTVT.

The V and J genes are TRBV19 and TRBJ2-4; weak D call: TRBD2 (5 bases). There are 15 residues in the CDR3. Between the trimmed V and J ends, which lost 1 base and 7 bases, there was a span of 14 bases. CDR1 and CDR2 from the germline V gene are LNHDA and SQIVND (reference sequence). In DNA form, the CDR3 reads TGTGCCAGTAGTATAGTCGCTAGCCCCTATAACATTCAGTACTTC. Translated: CASSIVASPYNIQYF.

The gene calls are TRBV11-3 and TRBJ2-7; D might be TRBD1 (5 bases). The CDR3 spans 13 residues. V was trimmed by 6 bases and J by 4 bases, leaving 13 bases between them. The germline V gene encodes CDR1 SGHNT and CDR2 YENEEA. The CDR3 sequence: CASSQQGLYEQYF. DNA of the CDR3: TGTGCCAGCAGTCAGCAGGGATTGTACGAGCAGTACTTC.

The V call is TRBV6-4, the J call TRBJ2-1; the match to TRBD2 covers 10 bases. V gave up 0 bases and J gave up 7 bases; unmatched junction bases: 6. CDR1 and CDR2 from the germline V gene are MRHNA and SNTAGT. The CDR3 runs 16 residues. CDR3 region: CASSDSASGGANEQFF. CDR3 DNA: TGTGCCAGCAGTGACTCGGCTAGCGGGGGTGCTAATGAGCAGTTCTTC.

The chain is built from TRBV7-3 and TRBJ2-3, with 8 bases aligning to TRBD2. Germline assignment: CDR1 SGHTA and CDR2 FQGTGA. This CDR3 has 15 residues. V dropped 3 bases and J dropped 4; count of bases not matched to a gene: 6. The CDR3 reads CASSLAGGIADTQYF. Written as DNA, the CDR3 is TGTGCCAGCAGCTTGGCGGGGGGAATCGCAGATACGCAGTATTTT.

V and J are TRBV21-1 and TRBJ1-5; the table assigns TRBD1, which was not confirmed against the DNA. TRBV21-1 is classified as a pseudogene. The CDR3 spans 15 residues. CDR3 in DNA: TGTGCCAGCAGCACGGACAGGGTAAAGCGGCAGCCCCAGCATTTT. Protein product: CASSTDRVKRQPQHF.

V and J are TRBV27 and TRBJ2-5; 9 bases map to TRBD1. CDR1 MNHEY and CDR2 SMNVEV come from the germline V gene (reference sequence). V lost 6 bases and J lost 2; bases outside the gene matches: 10. The CDR3 has 16 residues. CDR3 amino acids: CASRRITGGWQETQYF. DNA for the CDR3: TGTGCCAGCAGACGGATAACAGGGGGCTGGCAAGAGACCCAGTACTTC.

CDR3: CASSLTTGANTGELFF. CDR3 coding DNA: TGCGCCAGCAGCCTTACTACAGGGGCGAACACCGGGGAGCTGTTTTTT. The rearrangement uses TRBV5-1 and TRBJ2-2; 7 nucleotides match TRBD1. The CDR3 length is 16 residues. Germline V gene data show CDR1 as SGHRS and CDR2 as YFSETQ. With 4 bases clipped from V and 0 bases from J, the junction kept 6 bases outside the gene matches.

The chain links TRBV6-2 or TRBV6-3 to TRBJ2-5; tentative D call: TRBD1 (6 bases). Between the trimmed V and J ends, which lost 4 bases and 6 bases, there was a span of 18 bases. Germline V CDR1 and CDR2: MNHEY, SVGEGT. The CDR3 loop spans 15 amino acids. DNA of the CDR3: TGTGCCAGCAGTTTCTTCAGGGGAAATAGACAGACCCAGTACTTC. The encoded protein is CASSFFRGNRQTQYF.

V and J are TRBV5-1 and TRBJ1-1, with a possible D match to TRBD1 (6 bases). From germline, CDR1 is SGHRS and CDR2 YFSETQ. CDR3 size: 15 residues. The germline V and J ends were trimmed by 1 base and 2 bases, with 12 bases remaining between them. The CDR3 region has the DNA TGCGCCAGCAGCTTGCGAACAGGGCCAAACACTGAAGCTTTCTTT. Its translation is CASSLRTGPNTEAFF.

V is TRBV18 and J is TRBJ2-7; TRBD1 matches 8 bases. V trimming: 0 bases; J trimming: 4 bases; junction bases outside the gene matches: 8. The CDR3 is made up of 16 amino acids. CDR1 KGHSH and CDR2 LQKENI come from the germline V gene. The DNA of the CDR3 is TGTGCCAGCTCACCACCCCCGGCAGGGGGCGTTTACGAGCAGTACTTC. This gives the protein CASSPPPAGGVYEQYF.

V gene TRBV19 combines with J gene TRBJ1-4, with 7 bases that match TRBD1. The CDR3 loop spans 17 amino acids. Germline V gives CDR1 LNHDA, CDR2 SQIVND (reference sequence). V lost 5 bases to trimming and J lost 2 bases; unmatched junction nucleotides: 11. The CDR3 spells CASSSDRQGTTNEKLFF. For the CDR3, the DNA is TGTGCCAGTAGTTCAGATCGACAGGGAACGACTAATGAAAAACTGTTTTTT.

This chain uses TRBV6-5 with TRBJ1-2; D not resolved. Germline lookup yields CDR1 MNHEY and CDR2 SVGAGI. CDR3 length: 14 residues. V dropped 3 bases and J dropped 6 bases, with 14 bases sitting between them. CDR3 bases: TGTGCCAGCAGTTATTCGGCGGGGATGGATGGCTACACCTTC. It yields the protein CASSYSAGMDGYTF.

The chain joins TRBV28 to TRBJ1-6, with unresolved D. From germline, CDR1 is MDHEN and CDR2 SYDVKM. The CDR3 runs to 12 residues. V shed 6 bases and J shed 7 bases, with 7 bases lying between them. CDR3 amino acids: CASRERNSPLHF. CDR3 sequence (DNA): TGTGCCAGCAGAGAGAGAAATTCACCCCTCCACTTT.